The 10 T cell receptor beta chains below were found in one sample sequenced in a study of T cells after somatic rescue of genetic block. Method: immunoSEQ multiplex PCR; TCRdb's copy keeps in-frame clones and lacks some. The top ten hold around 3% of the sample, which has some 67,000 clones, about 90% seen once. Sequencing input: peripheral blood mononuclear cells (PBMCs). Every receptor here comes from a man in his forties.

This rearrangement joins TRBV11-3 to TRBJ2-1; 8 bases fit TRBD2. Germline V lookup: CDR1 SGHNT, CDR2 YENEEA. This CDR3 region has 14 residues. With V trimmed by 8 bases and J by 2 bases, 5 bases remained unmatched. The CDR3 DNA reads TGTGCCAGCTCAATGACTAGCGCCTACAATGAGCAGTTCTTC. Translation gives CASSMTSAYNEQFF.

The rearrangement uses TRBV10-3 and TRBJ2-1; 11 positions agree with TRBD2. CDR3 length: 16 residues. J lost 7 bases, V lost 2 bases, and 7 bases had no gene match. Per germline, CDR1 ENHRY and CDR2 SYGVKD. The CDR3 region has the DNA TGTGCCATCAGTGAGAGTAGCGGGGGGGCCGGAAATGAGCAGTTCTTC. Translated, it gives CAISESSGGAGNEQFF.

V and J are TRBV7-9 and TRBJ1-4; TRBD1 matches at 8 bases. The CDR3 sequence is 14 residues long. CDR1 and CDR2 (germline): SEHNR, FQNEAQ (reference sequence). Unmatched junction bases numbered 5, after V lost 1 base and J lost 10 bases. The DNA of the CDR3 is TGTGCCAGCAGCTTAGGAGGACAGGGCGGAAAACTGTTTTTT. It yields the protein CASSLGGQGGKLFF.

The V call is TRBV29-1, the J call TRBJ2-7, with TRBD1 matching over 10 bases. V trimming: 6 bases; J trimming: 2 bases; junction bases outside the gene matches: 10. The CDR3 is 15 residues long. Per the germline V gene, CDR1 is SQVTM and CDR2 is ANQGSEA. The CDR3 DNA is TGCAGCGTGCGAAATGGACAGGGGGATCCCTACGAGCAGTACTTC. Protein product: CSVRNGQGDPYEQYF.

This chain joins TRBV5-4 and TRBJ2-5; tentative D call: TRBD1 (6 bases). Germline V gene sequence: CDR1 SGHNT, CDR2 YYREEE (reference sequence). CDR3 length: 16 amino acids. Trimming removed 3 bases from V and 5 bases from J, with 20 bases in between. CDR3: CASSSLGLGRGETQYF. The CDR3 DNA reads as TGTGCCAGCAGCTCACTGGGATTGGGCAGGGGCGAGACCCAGTACTTC.

The chain employs TRBV27 and TRBJ1-2; 8 positions agree with TRBD1. CDR1 is MNHEY and CDR2 is SMNVEV in the germline V gene (reference sequence). The V gene end was trimmed by 0 bases and the J gene end by 5 bases; junction bases not matched to a gene: 5. This CDR3 contains 15 residues. CDR3 region: CASSLSSTGGYGYTF. As DNA, the CDR3 is TGTGCCAGCAGTTTATCCTCCACAGGGGGATATGGCTACACCTTC.

The V call is TRBV2, the J call TRBJ2-1; no reliable D call. The CDR3 sequence is 14 residues long. Trimming took 6 bases from V and 7 from J, leaving 16 bases between them. Germline values: CDR1 SNHLY, CDR2 FYNNEI. The CDR3 loop is CASRPRPERNEQFF. The CDR3 coding sequence is TGTGCCAGCAGACCACGACCAGAGAGGAATGAGCAGTTCTTC. Filled out from reference TRBV2 and TRBJ2-1, the complete variable domain reads EPEVTQTPSHQVTQMGQEVILRCVPISNHLYFYWYRQILGQKVEFLVSFYNNEISEKSEIFDDQFSVERPDGSNFTLKIRSTKLEDSAMYFCASRPRPERNEQFFGPGTRLTVL.

This chain connects TRBV5-8 to TRBJ2-5; D perhaps matches TRBD2 (6 bases). Germline CDR1 reads SGHTS; CDR2 reads YDEGEE. Trimming left V 1 base short and J 1 base short, with 14 bases between. The CDR3 sequence is 16 residues long. CDR3 sequence: CASSLLAGSFQETQYF. CDR3 DNA sequence: TGTGCCAGCAGCTTGCTTGCGGGGTCCTTCCAAGAGACCCAGTACTTC.

The CDR3 region has the DNA TGTGCCAGCAGCTTAATGAGTGAGATAGCTGGGGAGACCCAGTACTTC. Encoded protein: CASSLMSEIAGETQYF. This chain connects TRBV7-8 to TRBJ2-5; D gene unclear. Looked up from germline, CDR1 is SGHVS and CDR2 is FQNEAQ. V shed 2 bases and J shed 5 bases, with 18 bases lying between them. The CDR3 contains 16 residues.

The genes are TRBV6-1 and TRBJ2-7, with D possibly TRBD1 on 5 matching bases. This CDR3 contains 12 residues. CDR1 MNHNS and CDR2 SASEGT come from the germline V gene. V shed 3 bases and J shed 3 bases, with 6 bases lying between them. CDR3 sequence (DNA): TGTGCCAGCAGTGACACAGGCTACGAGCAGTACTTC. Encoded protein: CASSDTGYEQYF.